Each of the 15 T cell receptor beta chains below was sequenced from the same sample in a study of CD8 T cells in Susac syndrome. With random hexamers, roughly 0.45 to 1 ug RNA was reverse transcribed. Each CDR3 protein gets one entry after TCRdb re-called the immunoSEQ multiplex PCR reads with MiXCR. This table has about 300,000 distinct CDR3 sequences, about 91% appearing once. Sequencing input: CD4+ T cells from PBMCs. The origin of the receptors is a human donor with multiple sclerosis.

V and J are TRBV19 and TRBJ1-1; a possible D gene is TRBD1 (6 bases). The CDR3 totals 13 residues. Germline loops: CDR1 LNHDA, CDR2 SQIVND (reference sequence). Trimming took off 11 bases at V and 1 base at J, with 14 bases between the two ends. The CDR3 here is CACNRAANTEAFF. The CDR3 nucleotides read TGTGCCTGCAACAGGGCGGCGAACACTGAAGCTTTCTTT.

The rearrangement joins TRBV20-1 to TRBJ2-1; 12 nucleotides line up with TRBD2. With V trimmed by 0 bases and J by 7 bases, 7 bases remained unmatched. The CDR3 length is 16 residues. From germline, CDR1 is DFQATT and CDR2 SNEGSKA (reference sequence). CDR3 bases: TGCAGTGCTAGAGATCCTAGCGGGGGGGCCCGGAATGAGCAGTTCTTC. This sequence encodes CSARDPSGGARNEQFF.

The CDR3 DNA reads as TGTGCCAGCTTGGCCGGGAGTAACACCGGGGAGCTGTTTTTT. Residues: CASLAGSNTGELFF. This sequence joins TRBV13 and TRBJ2-2, with D perhaps TRBD2 (6 bases). This CDR3 has 14 residues. Germline V lookup: CDR1 PRHDT, CDR2 FYEKMQ (reference sequence). V lost 8 bases and J lost 2, with 12 bases in between. Looking up the rest from reference TRBV13 and TRBJ2-2 gives the full variable domain: AAGVIQSPRHLIKEKRETATLKCYPIPRHDTVYWYQQGPGQDPQFLISFYEKMQSDKGSIPDRFSAQQFSDYHSELNMSSLELGDSALYFCASLAGSNTGELFFGEGSRLTVL.

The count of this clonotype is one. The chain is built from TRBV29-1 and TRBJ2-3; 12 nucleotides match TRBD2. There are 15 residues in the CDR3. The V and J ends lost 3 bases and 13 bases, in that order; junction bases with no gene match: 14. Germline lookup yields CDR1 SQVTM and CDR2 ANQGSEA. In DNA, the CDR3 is TGCAGCGTTGAGGAACGACTAGCGGGGGCCCCCATCAAGTATTTT. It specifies CSVEERLAGAPIKYF.

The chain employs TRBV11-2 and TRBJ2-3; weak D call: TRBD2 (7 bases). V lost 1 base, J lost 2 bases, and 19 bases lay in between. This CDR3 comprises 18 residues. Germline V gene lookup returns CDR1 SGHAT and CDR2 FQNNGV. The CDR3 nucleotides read TGTGCCAGCAGCTTAGCGACCTTAGGGGGGGGCGCCACAGATACGCAGTATTTT. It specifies CASSLATLGGGATDTQYF.

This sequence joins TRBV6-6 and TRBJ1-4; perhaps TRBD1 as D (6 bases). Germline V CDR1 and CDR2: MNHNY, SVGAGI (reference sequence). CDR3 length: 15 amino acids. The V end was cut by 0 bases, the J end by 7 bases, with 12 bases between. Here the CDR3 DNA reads TGTGCCAGCAGTTACTCGTCAGGGGAGGCTGAAAAACTGTTTTTT. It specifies CASSYSSGEAEKLFF.

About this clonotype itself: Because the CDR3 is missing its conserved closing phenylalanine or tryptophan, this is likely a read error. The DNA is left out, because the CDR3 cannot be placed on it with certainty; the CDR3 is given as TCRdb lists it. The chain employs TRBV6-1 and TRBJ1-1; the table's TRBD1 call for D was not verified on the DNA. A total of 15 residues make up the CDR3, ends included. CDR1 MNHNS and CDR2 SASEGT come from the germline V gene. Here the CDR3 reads CASSEAGRGKAEALL.

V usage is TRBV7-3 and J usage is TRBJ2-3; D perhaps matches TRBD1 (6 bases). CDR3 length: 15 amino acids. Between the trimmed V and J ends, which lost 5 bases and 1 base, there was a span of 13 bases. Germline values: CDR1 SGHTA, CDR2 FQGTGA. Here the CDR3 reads CASSTTGPRTDTQYF. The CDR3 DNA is TGTGCCAGCAGCACGACAGGCCCTCGCACAGATACGCAGTATTTT.

CDR3 sequence: CSVRLAGGIFGGELFF. CDR3 in DNA: TGCAGCGTTCGGCTAGCGGGAGGGATATTCGGCGGGGAGCTGTTTTTT. The rearrangement joins TRBV29-1 to TRBJ2-2; 12 nucleotides line up with TRBD2. Per germline, CDR1 SQVTM and CDR2 ANQGSEA. V was pared by 5 bases and J by 7 bases, with 11 bases of the junction left unmatched. The CDR3 covers 16 residues.

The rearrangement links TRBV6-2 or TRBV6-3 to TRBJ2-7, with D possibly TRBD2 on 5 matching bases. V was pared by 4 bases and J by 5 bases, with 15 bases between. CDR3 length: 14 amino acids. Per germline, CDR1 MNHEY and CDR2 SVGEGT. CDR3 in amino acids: CASSSRRAGDEQYF. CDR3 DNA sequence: TGTGCCAGCAGTTCCCGGCGGGCTGGCGACGAGCAGTACTTC.

The CDR3 region has the DNA TGTGCCAGCAGTTACCCGGGAAAAACAAACGGGGAGCTGTTTTTT. Protein sequence: CASSYPGKTNGELFF. V gene TRBV6-5 combines with J gene TRBJ2-2; tentative D call: TRBD2 (5 bases). The V gene's germline CDR1 is MNHEY and CDR2 SVGAGI. V was pared by 2 bases and J by 7 bases, with 14 bases between. The CDR3 runs 15 residues.

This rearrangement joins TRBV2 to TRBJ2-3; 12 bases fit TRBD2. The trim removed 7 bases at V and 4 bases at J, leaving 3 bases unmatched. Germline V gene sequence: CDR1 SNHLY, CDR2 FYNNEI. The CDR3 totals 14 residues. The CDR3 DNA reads TGTGCCAGCACTAGCGGGGGGGCTGCAGATACGCAGTATTTT. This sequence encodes CASTSGGAADTQYF.

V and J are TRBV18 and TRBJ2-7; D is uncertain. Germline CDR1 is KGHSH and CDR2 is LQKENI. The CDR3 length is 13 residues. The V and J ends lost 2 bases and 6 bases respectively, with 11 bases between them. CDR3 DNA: TGTGCCAGCTCACCATTAGATTCGGGCGAGCAGTACTTC. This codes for CASSPLDSGEQYF.

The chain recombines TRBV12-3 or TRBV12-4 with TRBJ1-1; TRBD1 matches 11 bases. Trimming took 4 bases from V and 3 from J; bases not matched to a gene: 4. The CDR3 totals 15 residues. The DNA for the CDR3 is TGTGCCAGCAGTTCGGGGACAGGGGGGGACACTGAAGCTTTCTTT. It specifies CASSSGTGGDTEAFF.

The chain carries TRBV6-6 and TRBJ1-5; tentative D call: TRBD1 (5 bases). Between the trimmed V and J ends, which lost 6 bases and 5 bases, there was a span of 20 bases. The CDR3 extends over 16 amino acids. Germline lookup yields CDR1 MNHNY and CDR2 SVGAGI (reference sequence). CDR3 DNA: TGTGCCAGCAGACCCCCGGGGAGGGCGGGGGATCAGCCCCAGCATTTT. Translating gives CASRPPGRAGDQPQHF.